This T cell receptor (beta chain) derives from a study of cytomegalovirus exposure and HLA in healthy donors. Study observations and caveats: Accounts indicate the classifier identified cytomegalovirus status with strong specificity and sensitivity. TCR beta chain V- and J-gene trimming was linked, in a later analysis, to a missense variant in DCLRE1C. The study listed 164 cytomegalovirus-associated TCR beta chains.

Primers included in the PCR were 60 Vbeta and 13 Jbeta primers. Clones were read by immunoSEQ multiplex PCR, and TCRdb kept only the in-frame ones, dropping some. This table holds around 230,000 clones, approximately 85% found once. Sampled while nominally healthy, donors likely had unrecorded immune exposures. With regard to this clone: Its specificity is unknown.

The receptor's source is a girl aged 2-10 years in good health and CMV-seronegative. Specimen: PBMCs.

CDR3 region: CAGIGNTEAFF. CDR3 DNA sequence: TGTGCGGGCATCGGGAACACTGAAGCTTTCTTT. This chain connects TRBV2 to TRBJ1-1, with D unclear. Germline V lookup: CDR1 SNHLY, CDR2 FYNNEI. CDR3 length: 11 residues.